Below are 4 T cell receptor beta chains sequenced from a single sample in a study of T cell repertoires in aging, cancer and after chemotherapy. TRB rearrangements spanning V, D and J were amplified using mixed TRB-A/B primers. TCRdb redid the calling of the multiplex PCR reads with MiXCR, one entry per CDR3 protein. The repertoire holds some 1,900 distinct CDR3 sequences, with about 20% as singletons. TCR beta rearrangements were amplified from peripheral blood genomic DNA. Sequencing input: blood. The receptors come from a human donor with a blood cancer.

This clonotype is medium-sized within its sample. CDR3 nucleotide sequence: TGTGCCAGCAGTCCCCGGGTAGCGGGGAGGATTGAGCAGTTCTTC. This codes for CASSPRVAGRIEQFF. This chain connects TRBV27 to TRBJ2-1; 8 positions match TRBD2. Germline CDR1 reads MNHEY; CDR2 reads SMNVEV (reference sequence). This CDR3 is built from 15 residues. V shed 5 bases and J 9 bases; nucleotides not matched to a gene: 12.

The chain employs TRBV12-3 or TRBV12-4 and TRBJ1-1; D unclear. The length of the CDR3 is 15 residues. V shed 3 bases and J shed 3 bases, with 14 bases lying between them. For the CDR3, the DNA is TGTGCCAGCAGTTTTTCGGAGGGTATTTACACTGAAGCTTTCTTT. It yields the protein CASSFSEGIYTEAFF.

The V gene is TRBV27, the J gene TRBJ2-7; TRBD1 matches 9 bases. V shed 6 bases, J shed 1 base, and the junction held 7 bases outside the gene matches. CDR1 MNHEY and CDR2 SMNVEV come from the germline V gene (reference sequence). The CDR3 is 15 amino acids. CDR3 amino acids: CASSPGTGTSYEQYF. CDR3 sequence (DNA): TGTGCCAGCAGCCCCGGGACAGGGACATCCTACGAGCAGTACTTC.

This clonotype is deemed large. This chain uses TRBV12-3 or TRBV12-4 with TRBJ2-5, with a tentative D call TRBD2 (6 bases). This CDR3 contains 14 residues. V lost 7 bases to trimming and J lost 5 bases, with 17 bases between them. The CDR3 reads CASNHRGIGETQYF. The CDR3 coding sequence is TGTGCCAGCAACCACCGGGGGATTGGGGAGACCCAGTACTTC.